The 32 T cell receptor beta chains below come from one sample, sequenced in a study of identifying expanded T cells in peripheral blood. The repertoire was sequenced with immunoSEQ multiplex PCR; TCRdb's copy has only in-frame clones and lacks some. The table includes around 95,000 clones, around 90% detected once. The sequenced sample consisted of blood. These receptors all come from a person aged 18-70 years in good health.

The chain uses TRBV9 and TRBJ2-7; 7 bases line up with TRBD1. The germline V gene has CDR1 SGDLS and CDR2 YYNGEE. The CDR3 totals 14 residues. J lost 3 bases, V lost 7 bases, and 10 bases had no gene match. The CDR3 DNA follows: TGTGCCAGCGCACCCGGGACAGCCAACTACGAGCAGTACTTC. Amino acids: CASAPGTANYEQYF.

The chain couples TRBV6-5 to TRBJ1-2, with no clear D. The V and J ends lost 0 bases and 2 bases respectively, with 10 bases between them. Germline-derived CDR1 and CDR2 are MNHEY and SVGAGI. CDR3 length: 15 residues. The CDR3 nucleotides are TGTGCCAGCAGTTACTCGGGAGATATGAACTATGGCTACACCTTC. Translated, it gives CASSYSGDMNYGYTF.

About this clone: Relative to the germline gene, one junction end is altered; a read error may explain this. This chain links TRBV5-4 with TRBJ1-5; 7 bases are shared with TRBD1. Germline-derived CDR1 and CDR2 are SGHNT and YYREEE (reference sequence). The CDR3 length is 13 residues. The CDR3 region has the DNA TGCGCCAGCAGCCTCGACAGGGAACAGCCCCAGCATTTT. It specifies CASSLDREQPQHF.

The chain recombines TRBV11-1 with TRBJ1-1; D gene ambiguous. The germline V and J ends were trimmed by 0 bases and 7 bases, with 9 bases remaining between them. This CDR3 has 13 residues. Germline lookup yields CDR1 SGHAT and CDR2 FQDESV (reference sequence). CDR3: CASSLADYLEAFF. The CDR3 DNA sequence: TGTGCCAGCAGCTTAGCGGATTATCTTGAAGCTTTCTTT. Based on the CDR3 plus reference TRBV11-1 and TRBJ1-1, the full variable domain is EAEVAQSPRYKITEKSQAVAFWCDPISGHATLYWYRQILGQGPELLVQFQDESVVDDSQLPKDRFSAERLKGVDSTLKIQPAELGDSAMYLCASSLADYLEAFFGQGTRLTVV.

This clone turned up a few times. The CDR3 coding sequence is TGTGCCAGCAGCTTCTTCGGTAACTCTGGAAACACCATATATTTT. Protein sequence: CASSFFGNSGNTIYF. This rearrangement joins TRBV5-6 to TRBJ1-3, with unresolved D. Germline assignment: CDR1 SGHDT and CDR2 YYEEEE. The CDR3 covers 15 residues. V was shortened by 2 bases and J by 0 bases, with 9 bases between the two germline ends.

The chain uses TRBV6-5 and TRBJ1-4; D is ambiguous. This CDR3 comprises 13 residues. V was cut by 4 bases and J by 8 bases, with 11 bases left in between. Germline CDR1 is MNHEY and CDR2 is SVGAGI. The DNA for the CDR3 is TGTGCCAGCAGTTCCGGGTCTTGGGAAAAACTGTTTTTT. Translated, it gives CASSSGSWEKLFF.

V gene TRBV2 combines with J gene TRBJ1-2, with D possibly TRBD1 on 5 matching bases. Between the trimmed V and J ends, which lost 2 bases and 2 bases, there was a span of 18 bases. The CDR3 runs to 17 residues. Germline CDR1 SNHLY, CDR2 FYNNEI. The CDR3 coding sequence is TGTGCCAGCAGTGAACCGCCCTGGACATTATTAAACTATGGCTACACCTTC. Translated: CASSEPPWTLLNYGYTF.

This sequence joins TRBV6-5 and TRBJ1-1; TRBD1 matches 8 bases. Germline V CDR1 and CDR2: MNHEY, SVGAGI. Germline trimming cut 6 bases from V and 1 base from J; bases unmatched to any gene: 4. The CDR3 sequence is 14 residues long. DNA for the CDR3: TGTGCCAGCAGACAGGGGACAGGGAACACTGAAGCTTTCTTT. Protein sequence: CASRQGTGNTEAFF.

This clone was seen once. The chain couples TRBV4-2 to TRBJ2-2; no clear D gene. This CDR3 has 15 amino acids. Trimming took off 3 bases at V and 0 bases at J, with 8 bases between the two ends. CDR1 and CDR2 (germline): LGHNA, YNFKEQ. The DNA of the CDR3 is TGTGCCAGCAGCCATTCGGTCGCGAACACCGGGGAGCTGTTTTTT. This gives the protein CASSHSVANTGELFF.

The V and J genes are TRBV11-1 and TRBJ2-5; 9 bases fit TRBD2. Germline V gene data show CDR1 as SGHAT and CDR2 as FQDESV (reference sequence). Trimming cost V 0 bases and J 5 bases; bases outside gene matches: 4. This CDR3 is 15 amino acids long. As DNA, the CDR3 is TGTGCCAGCAGCTTAGCTAGCGGGAGAGGGGAGACCCAGTACTTC. Amino acid sequence: CASSLASGRGETQYF.

The chain uses TRBV7-2 and TRBJ2-3; D is uncertain. The CDR3 has 13 amino acids. Trimming took 1 base from V and 5 from J, leaving 7 bases between them. Germline V lookup: CDR1 SGHTA, CDR2 FQGNSA. In DNA, the CDR3 is TGTGCCAGCAGCTTAGGACTGCAAGATACGCAGTATTTT. It codes for CASSLGLQDTQYF.

This chain's CDR3 is CAWNSPGQGSGYGYTF. The CDR3 DNA is TGTGCCTGGAACTCTCCGGGACAGGGGTCGGGCTATGGCTACACCTTC. The chain has TRBV30 and TRBJ1-2, with 10 bases fitting TRBD1. After removal of 4 bases from V and 4 bases from J, the junction contained 12 bases not matched to a gene. This CDR3 has 16 amino acids. The V gene's germline CDR1 is GTSNPN and CDR2 SVGIG (reference sequence). Combining the CDR3 with reference TRBV30 and TRBJ1-2 gives the whole variable domain SQTIHQWPATLVQPVGSPLSLECTVEGTSNPNLYWYRQAAGRGLQLLFYSVGIGQISSEVPQNLSASRPQDRQFILSSKKLLLSDSGFYLCAWNSPGQGSGYGYTFGSGTRLTVV.

The chain recombines TRBV12-5 with TRBJ1-2; 8 bases are a match to TRBD1. Germline CDR1 and CDR2: LGHNT and FRNRAP. V shed 8 bases, J shed 4 bases, and the junction held 18 bases outside the gene matches. This CDR3 is built from 17 residues. The CDR3 spells CASSIGYGQGEGYGYTF. The DNA of the CDR3 is TGTGCTAGTTCTATAGGTTATGGACAGGGTGAGGGCTATGGCTACACCTTC.

This chain links TRBV10-3 with TRBJ1-3; D perhaps matches TRBD1 (5 bases). CDR3 length: 18 amino acids. Trimming took 3 bases from V and 0 from J, leaving 18 bases between them. CDR1 is ENHRY and CDR2 is SYGVKD in the germline V gene. In DNA form, the CDR3 reads TGTGCCATCAGTGATATAGTCGGGACTAAGTACTCTGGAAACACCATATATTTT. Its translation is CAISDIVGTKYSGNTIYF.

The chain couples TRBV19 to TRBJ2-4; D remains unclear. This CDR3 region has 13 residues. The V gene lost 7 bases and the J gene lost 3 bases, with 10 bases spanning the gap. Germline CDR1 and CDR2: LNHDA and SQIVND (reference sequence). CDR3 region: CASNDDDKNIQYF. For the CDR3, the DNA is TGTGCCAGTAACGATGATGACAAAAACATTCAGTACTTC. Combining the CDR3 with reference TRBV19 and TRBJ2-4 gives the whole variable domain DGGITQSPKYLFRKEGQNVTLSCEQNLNHDAMYWYRQDPGQGLRLIYYSQIVNDFQKGDIAEGYSVSREKKESFPLTVTSAQKNPTAFYLCASNDDDKNIQYFGAGTRLSVL.

The chain uses TRBV7-8 and TRBJ2-7; TRBD1 matches 7 bases. Per the germline V gene, CDR1 is SGHVS and CDR2 is FQNEAQ. The CDR3 runs 15 residues. With 4 bases clipped from V and 7 bases from J, the junction kept 13 bases outside the gene matches. The CDR3, as DNA: TGTGCCAGCAGCTCCGCCCAGACAGGGTTAGGAGAGCAGTACTTC. It encodes CASSSAQTGLGEQYF. Complete variable domain (other parts from reference TRBV7-8 and TRBJ2-7): GAGVSQSPRYKVAKRGQDVALRCDPISGHVSLFWYQQALGQGPEFLTYFQNEAQLDKSGLPSDRFFAERPEGSVSTLKIQRTQQEDSAVYLCASSSAQTGLGEQYFGPGTRLTVT.

The chain carries TRBV6-1 and TRBJ2-5, with a tentative D call TRBD1 (5 bases). V shed 0 bases and J shed 3 bases, with 14 bases lying between them. The CDR3 runs 16 residues. Germline assignment: CDR1 MNHNS and CDR2 SASEGT. The CDR3, as DNA: TGTGCCAGCAGTGAAGCAGGGGCTATAGGCAAAGAGACCCAGTACTTC. Translation gives CASSEAGAIGKETQYF.

This chain connects TRBV19 to TRBJ1-2; perhaps TRBD1 as D (5 bases). The germline CDR1 and CDR2 sequences are LNHDA and SQIVND (reference sequence). The germline V and J ends were trimmed by 9 bases and 7 bases, with 18 bases remaining between them. There are 13 residues in the CDR3. The CDR3 is CASNRQGVGGYTF. The CDR3, as DNA: TGTGCCAGCAACAGGCAGGGAGTCGGTGGCTACACCTTC.

The genes are TRBV6-5 and TRBJ2-7, with D possibly being TRBD1 or TRBD2 (6 bases each). The germline V and J ends were trimmed by 4 bases and 2 bases, with 12 bases remaining between them. This CDR3 spans 14 amino acids. The germline gives CDR1 MNHEY, CDR2 SVGAGI. The CDR3 spells CASSSSRGAYEQYF. CDR3 coding DNA: TGTGCCAGCAGTTCCTCGAGGGGGGCCTACGAGCAGTACTTC.

The chain uses TRBV5-6 and TRBJ2-7; D perhaps matches TRBD2 (6 bases). V was cut by 3 bases and J by 0 bases, with 7 bases left in between. This CDR3 is 13 amino acids long. Germline V lookup: CDR1 SGHDT, CDR2 YYEEEE. The CDR3 DNA follows: TGTGCCAGCAGCTACGGGAGCTCCTACGAGCAGTACTTC. Protein: CASSYGSSYEQYF.

V is TRBV11-2 and J is TRBJ2-5; 8 bases match TRBD1. Germline CDR1 SGHAT, CDR2 FQNNGV. The CDR3 has 15 amino acids. Unmatched junction bases numbered 10, after V lost 5 bases and J lost 5 bases. CDR3 residues: CASSPGQGDVETQYF. For the CDR3, the DNA is TGTGCCAGCAGCCCCGGACAGGGCGACGTGGAGACCCAGTACTTC.

V gene TRBV11-2 combines with J gene TRBJ2-7, with 8 bases identical to TRBD2. Unmatched junction bases numbered 13, after V lost 0 bases and J lost 3 bases. This CDR3 contains 18 residues. CDR1 SGHAT and CDR2 FQNNGV come from the germline V gene. DNA for the CDR3: TGTGCCAGCAGCTTAGATTCCGGACTAAGCGGGAGTGACTACGAGCAGTACTTC. This codes for CASSLDSGLSGSDYEQYF.

This clone was counted once. CDR3 nucleotides: TGTGCCAGTAGTTTCCGACAGGGACTCTACGAGCAGTACTTC. Its translation is CASSFRQGLYEQYF. The rearrangement uses TRBV19 and TRBJ2-5, with D possibly being TRBD1 (7 bases). The end of the DNA fits TRBJ2-7 better, so the J call may be wrong. CDR1 and CDR2 from the germline V gene are LNHDA and SQIVND (reference sequence). The CDR3 sequence is 14 residues long.

The chain has TRBV10-3 and TRBJ2-3; 13 nucleotides align to TRBD2. Unmatched junction bases numbered 6, after V lost 6 bases and J lost 6 bases. CDR1 and CDR2 (germline): ENHRY, SYGVKD. There are 15 residues in the CDR3. CDR3 loop: CAIRGTSGAGDTQYF. CDR3 nucleotides: TGTGCCATCAGGGGGACTAGCGGGGCCGGGGATACGCAGTATTTT.

The chain links TRBV7-2 to TRBJ2-2; D not certain. Germline CDR1 is SGHTA and CDR2 is FQGNSA. The V and J ends lost 1 base and 0 bases respectively, with 15 bases between them. CDR3 length: 18 residues. The CDR3 loop is CASSLDLSRFSNTGELFF. In nucleotides, the CDR3 is TGTGCCAGCAGCTTAGACCTCTCTCGATTTTCGAACACCGGGGAGCTGTTTTTT. The variable domain in full, with the rest retrieved from reference TRBV7-2 and TRBJ2-2, is GAGVSQSPSNKVTEKGKDVELRCDPISGHTALYWYRQSLGQGLEFLIYFQGNSAPDKSGLPSDRFSAERTGGSVSTLTIQRTQQEDSAVYLCASSLDLSRFSNTGELFFGEGSRLTVL.

The chain couples TRBV4-2 to TRBJ1-2; 9 bases are shared with TRBD1. Germline V CDR1 and CDR2: LGHNA, YNFKEQ. J gave up 5 bases and V 0 bases, and 1 base lay outside the gene matches. CDR3 size: 14 residues. DNA for the CDR3: TGTGCCAGCAGCCAAGATGGGACAGGGTATGGCTACACCTTC. It specifies CASSQDGTGYGYTF.

The chain uses TRBV30 and TRBJ2-1; TRBD2 matches at 10 bases. Germline CDR1 is GTSNPN and CDR2 is SVGIG (reference sequence). The CDR3 has 15 residues. J was trimmed by 4 bases and V by 3 bases; bases with no gene match: 6. CDR3: CAWRIAGGIYNEQFF. CDR3 in DNA: TGTGCCTGGAGGATAGCGGGGGGAATATACAATGAGCAGTTCTTC.

The chain employs TRBV7-6 and TRBJ1-5; D uncertain. Trimming removed 0 bases at V and 4 bases at J, with 19 bases between. CDR1 SGHVS and CDR2 FNYEAQ come from the germline V gene. The CDR3 sequence is 18 residues long. For the CDR3, the DNA is TGTGCCAGCAGCTTAGCGAGTAGAGTGCCTCCCCAAAATCAGCCCCAGCATTTT. Its translation: CASSLASRVPPQNQPQHF. The full variable domain, rest sourced from reference TRBV7-6 and TRBJ1-5, is GAGVSQSPRYKVTKRGQDVALRCDPISGHVSLYWYRQALGQGPEFLTYFNYEAQQDKSGLPNDRFSAERPEGSISTLTIQRTEQRDSAMYRCASSLASRVPPQNQPQHFGDGTRLSIL.

This sequence joins TRBV5-4 and TRBJ1-2; no reliable D call. V lost 7 bases and J 5 bases, leaving 12 bases between the germline ends. The CDR3 loop spans 12 amino acids. Germline lookup yields CDR1 SGHNT and CDR2 YYREEE (reference sequence). The CDR3: CASADLVYGYTF. In DNA form, the CDR3 reads TGTGCCAGCGCAGACCTAGTTTATGGCTACACCTTC.

The J gene is TRBJ2-1, the V gene TRBV6-1, with 10 bases that match TRBD2. This CDR3 comprises 14 residues. Germline V gene lookup returns CDR1 MNHNS and CDR2 SASEGT. V lost 5 bases, J lost 2 bases, and 0 bases stayed unmatched. The CDR3 protein is CASSTSGAYNEQFF. In DNA form, the CDR3 reads TGTGCCAGCAGTACTAGCGGGGCCTACAATGAGCAGTTCTTC.

This chain connects TRBV7-9 to TRBJ1-3, with D possibly being TRBD1 (5 bases). Trimming removed 2 bases from V and 1 base from J, with 12 bases in between. This CDR3 spans 16 amino acids. Germline-derived CDR1 and CDR2 are SEHNR and FQNEAQ (reference sequence). CDR3 sequence (DNA): TGTGCCAGCAGCTTACGGGACGAGGAATCTGGAAACACCATATATTTT. This sequence encodes CASSLRDEESGNTIYF.

This chain links TRBV11-3 with TRBJ2-2; 11 nucleotides agree with TRBD2. Per germline, CDR1 SGHNT and CDR2 YENEEA. Trimming cost V 6 bases and J 0 bases; bases outside gene matches: 3. The CDR3 consists of 16 residues. The CDR3 sequence: CASRLAGAPNTGELFF. CDR3 DNA: TGTGCCAGCAGACTAGCGGGGGCCCCGAACACCGGGGAGCTGTTTTTT. The full variable domain, with the rest looked up from reference TRBV11-3 and TRBJ2-2, is EAGVVQSPRYKIIEKKQPVAFWCNPISGHNTLYWYLQNLGQGPELLIRYENEEAVDDSQLPKDRFSAERLKGVDSTLKIQPAELGDSAVYLCASRLAGAPNTGELFFGEGSRLTVL.